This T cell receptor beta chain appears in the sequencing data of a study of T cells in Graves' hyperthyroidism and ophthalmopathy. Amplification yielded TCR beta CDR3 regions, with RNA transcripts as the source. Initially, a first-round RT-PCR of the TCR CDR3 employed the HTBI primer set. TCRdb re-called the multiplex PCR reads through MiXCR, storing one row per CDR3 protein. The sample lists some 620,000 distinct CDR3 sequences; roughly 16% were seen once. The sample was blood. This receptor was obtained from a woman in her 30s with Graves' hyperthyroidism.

The CDR3 here is CATSRGGDTQYF. For the CDR3, the DNA is TGTGCCACCAGCAGAGGCGGAGATACGCAGTATTTT. The rearrangement links TRBV15 to TRBJ2-3, with unresolved D. V lost 1 base, J lost 5 bases, and 4 bases lay in between. CDR1 LNHNV and CDR2 YYDKDF come from the germline V gene (reference sequence). This CDR3 comprises 12 residues.